These 23 T cell receptor beta chains were all obtained from the same sample, sequenced in a study of Graves' ophthalmopathy and Graves' hyperthyroidism. Amplified material comprised TCR beta CDR3 regions derived from RNA transcripts. RT-PCR was first run with HTBI primers, then multiplex PCR in a second round. MiXCR, run by TCRdb on the multiplex PCR reads, gives a single entry per CDR3 protein. The data contain about 660,000 distinct CDR3 sequences, under 50% of them singletons. Sequenced sample: peripheral blood. These receptors all stem from an adult man with Graves' ophthalmopathy.

A note on this clonotype: The junction and the germline gene differ at one end; a read error may be behind it. The chain employs TRBV10-3 and TRBJ2-5; D is possibly TRBD1 (5 bases). The germline CDR1 and CDR2 sequences are ENHRY and SYGVKD. CDR3 length: 14 residues. CDR3 coding DNA: TGTGCCAGCAGTTCCCGACAGTTCCAAGAGACCCAGTACTTC. Residues: CASSSRQFQETQYF.

This clonotype was counted ten times or more. The chain couples TRBV4-3 to TRBJ2-2; no definite D call. The CDR3 loop spans 15 amino acids. Germline loops: CDR1 LGHNA, CDR2 YSLEER. Trimming took off 1 base at V and 3 bases at J, with 9 bases between the two ends. The CDR3 DNA reads as TGCGCCAGCAGCCAAGGAGAGATTCACACCGGGGAGCTGTTTTTT. Protein sequence: CASSQGEIHTGELFF.

The rearrangement links TRBV10-3 to TRBJ2-5; possible D gene TRBD1, 5 bases. The ends were cut back, 5 bases at V and 2 bases at J, with 15 bases in the middle. The CDR3 is 15 residues long. Germline CDR1 reads ENHRY; CDR2 reads SYGVKD. This chain's CDR3 is CAISYGRVAQETQYF. DNA of the CDR3: TGTGCCATCAGTTACGGCAGGGTGGCGCAAGAGACCCAGTACTTC.

At least ten counts were recorded for this clonotype. The chain couples TRBV25-1 to TRBJ2-2, with D possibly being TRBD1 (6 bases). CDR3 size: 15 residues. Germline V gene lookup returns CDR1 MGHDK and CDR2 SYGVNS. Trimming shortened V by 6 bases and J by 1 base, and 12 bases separated the two germline ends. CDR3 DNA: TGTGCCAGCAGGCTACAGGGATGGAACACCGGGGAGCTGTTTTTT. Translated: CASRLQGWNTGELFF. Based on the CDR3 plus reference TRBV25-1 and TRBJ2-2, the full variable domain is EADIYQTPRYLVIGTGKKITLECSQTMGHDKMYWYQQDPGMELHLIHYSYGVNSTEKGDLSSESTVSRIRTEHFPLTLESARPSHTSQYLCASRLQGWNTGELFFGEGSRLTVL.

This clonotype was seen many times. The chain recombines TRBV19 with TRBJ1-1; tentatively, D is TRBD1 (6 bases). V lost 6 bases to trimming and J lost 4 bases, with 18 bases between them. The CDR3 has 15 amino acids. In germline, CDR1 is LNHDA, CDR2 SQIVND (reference sequence). The chain's CDR3 is CASRLLQGPATEAFF. Here the CDR3 DNA reads TGTGCCAGTAGGCTCCTACAGGGCCCAGCCACTGAAGCTTTCTTT.

V and J are TRBV20-1 and TRBJ2-7; possibly TRBD1 for D (5 bases). The CDR3 spans 12 residues. CDR1 and CDR2 from the germline V gene are DFQATT and SNEGSKA (reference sequence). The V end lost 5 bases, the J end lost 4 bases, and 12 bases lay between the germline ends. CDR3 in DNA: TGCAGTGCTCGTAACAGGTTGTACGAGCAGTACTTC. Its protein is CSARNRLYEQYF.

This chain uses TRBV25-1 with TRBJ2-7, with 7 positions matching TRBD2. The germline gives CDR1 MGHDK, CDR2 SYGVNS. This CDR3 region has 12 residues. CDR3 region: CARMRGSYEQYF. CDR3 nucleotide sequence: TGTGCTAGAATGCGGGGGTCCTACGAGCAGTACTTC.

The chain employs TRBV5-6 and TRBJ1-4; a weak D match, TRBD1 (5 bases). Trimming cost V 4 bases and J 8 bases, with 15 bases left between them. CDR1 is SGHDT and CDR2 is YYEEEE in the germline V gene. This CDR3 contains 14 residues. In DNA, the CDR3 is TGTGCCAGCAGCCTGGGACCACCGCGAGAAAAACTGTTTTTT. Protein: CASSLGPPREKLFF.

In the case of this clonotype: A single base separates this from a much larger clone, so it may be a read error. The rearrangement joins TRBV10-3 to TRBJ2-5; the D is unclear. The CDR3 sequence is 12 residues long. Per the germline V gene, CDR1 is ENHRY and CDR2 is SYGVKD. The CDR3 DNA reads as TGTGCCAGCAGTGAAAACTCGGAGACCCCGTACTTC. Protein: CASSENSETPYF.

The genes are TRBV24-1 and TRBJ2-2; TRBD2 is a possible D gene (5 bases). Trimming removed 4 bases from V and 5 bases from J, with 13 bases in between. The CDR3 totals 15 residues. CDR1 is KGHDR and CDR2 is SFDVKD in the germline V gene. The DNA for the CDR3 is TGTGCCACCAGTGACTTGGACTCCTCGACCGGGGAGCTGTTTTTT. It specifies CATSDLDSSTGELFF.

V usage is TRBV5-1 and J usage is TRBJ1-6; no clear D gene. Trimming stripped 0 bases from V and 3 bases from J, with 7 bases between. CDR3 length: 15 amino acids. The germline V gene encodes CDR1 SGHRS and CDR2 YFSETQ. CDR3 DNA: TGCGCCAGCAGCTTGGAATGGGGCTATAATTCACCCCTCCACTTT. Translating it yields CASSLEWGYNSPLHF.

In regard to this clonotype: This could be a read error, since a much larger clone is one nucleotide away. The V call is TRBV10-3, the J call TRBJ1-1; the D is unclear. The V gene's germline CDR1 is ENHRY and CDR2 SYGVKD. This CDR3 has 14 amino acids. The CDR3 spells CASSSRERSTEAFF. CDR3 DNA: TGTGCCAGCAGTTCACGGGAGAGGAGCACTGAAGCTTTCTTT.

This clonotype has at least ten counts. The rearrangement joins TRBV20-1 to TRBJ2-2; TRBD2 aligns across 12 bases. The V segment lost 4 bases and the J segment 4 bases; nucleotides outside the gene matches: 4. Germline CDR1 DFQATT, CDR2 SNEGSKA (reference sequence). The CDR3 contains 15 residues. CDR3 in DNA: TGCAGTGCTACCTCTAGCGGGGGGGCCACCGGGGAGCTGTTTTTT. Translated, it gives CSATSSGGATGELFF.

This clonotype was found a few times. The V and J genes are TRBV5-1 and TRBJ2-2; TRBD2 agrees at 12 bases. The germline gives CDR1 SGHRS, CDR2 YFSETQ. The length of the CDR3 is 17 residues. The J segment lost 0 bases and the V segment lost 3 bases, leaving 3 bases of the junction unmatched. CDR3 DNA: TGCGCCAGCAGCTCCCGACTAGCGGGGGCGAACACCGGGGAGCTGTTTTTT. This translates into CASSSRLAGANTGELFF.

Only a few counts were recorded for this clonotype. The rearrangement joins TRBV10-3 to TRBJ2-7, with 11 bases lining up with TRBD1. Germline CDR1 ENHRY, CDR2 SYGVKD. CDR3 length: 15 amino acids. The DNA for the CDR3 is TGTGGGGCAGGACAGGGGGCGAGCCGCTCCTACGAGCAGTACTTC. This encodes CGAGQGASRSYEQYF.

A few counts support this clonotype. The V and J genes are TRBV7-2 and TRBJ2-5; 9 positions agree with TRBD2. CDR3 size: 15 residues. Germline V gene lookup returns CDR1 SGHTA and CDR2 FQGNSA. After removal of 5 bases from V and 5 bases from J, the junction contained 9 bases not matched to a gene. The CDR3, as DNA: TGTGCCAGCAGCCTCGGGCAGCGGGGGGCGGAGACCCAGTACTTC. This sequence encodes CASSLGQRGAETQYF.

The V and J genes are TRBV18 and TRBJ1-2, with D maybe TRBD1 (5 bases). This CDR3 has 14 amino acids. V lost 2 bases and J 2 bases, leaving 9 bases between the germline ends. The V gene's germline CDR1 is KGHSH and CDR2 LQKENI. The CDR3 DNA reads as TGTGCCAGCTCACCAGAAGGGGCGAACTATGGCTACACCTTC. It specifies CASSPEGANYGYTF. Combining the CDR3 with reference TRBV18 and TRBJ1-2 gives the whole variable domain NAGVMQNPRHLVRRRGQEARLRCSPMKGHSHVYWYRQLPEEGLKFMVYLQKENIIDESGMPKERFSAEFPKEGPSILRIQQVVRGDSAAYFCASSPEGANYGYTFGSGTRLTVV.

This clonotype was detected a few times. This rearrangement joins TRBV29-1 to TRBJ1-1, with D unresolved. The germline V and J ends were trimmed by 6 bases and 0 bases, with 11 bases remaining between them. Germline CDR1 SQVTM, CDR2 ANQGSEA. The CDR3 length is 13 residues. CDR3 sequence reads: CSVGDIMNTEAFF. For the CDR3, the DNA is TGCAGCGTGGGCGACATCATGAACACTGAAGCTTTCTTT.

The V and J genes are TRBV7-3 and TRBJ1-4, with 7 bases fitting TRBD1. Germline-derived CDR1 and CDR2 are SGHTA and FQGTGA. With V trimmed by 5 bases and J by 11 bases, 5 bases remained unmatched. The CDR3 runs to 12 residues. Here the CDR3 DNA reads TGTGCCAGCAGCACACAGGGGAGGAAACTGTTTTTT. Amino acid sequence: CASSTQGRKLFF. The whole variable domain, filled in from reference TRBV7-3 and TRBJ1-4, reads GAGVSQTPSNKVTEKGKYVELRCDPISGHTALYWYRQSLGQGPEFLIYFQGTGAADDSGLPNDRFFAVRPEGSVSTLKIQRTERGDSAVYLCASSTQGRKLFFGSGTQLSVL.

Comment on this clonotype: No conserved phenylalanine or tryptophan ends this CDR3, so it is likely a read error. The limits of the CDR3 on the DNA are not certain, so only TCRdb's listed CDR3 is given. The CDR3: CASSATGNT. The chain combines TRBV9 with TRBJ1-3; the D call in the table, TRBD1, was not verified against the DNA. Ends included, the CDR3 has 9 residues. Per the germline V gene, CDR1 is SGDLS and CDR2 is YYNGEE.

This clonotype was seen a few times. Germline and junction disagree at one end, which may indicate a read error. The V call is TRBV10-3, the J call TRBJ1-4; no firm D call. Germline V gene sequence: CDR1 ENHRY, CDR2 SYGVKD. This CDR3 has 15 amino acids. CDR3 protein: CASSDQSATNEKLFF. The CDR3 nucleotides read TGTGCCAGCAGTGACCAGAGTGCAACTAATGAAAAACTGTTTTTT.

The chain carries TRBV25-1 and TRBJ2-7; 9 nucleotides align to TRBD1. The CDR3 covers 14 residues. Germline V gives CDR1 MGHDK, CDR2 SYGVNS. Losses at the gene ends were 7 bases for V and 5 bases for J; bases not matched to a gene: 9. For the CDR3, the DNA is TGTGCCAGCAATACCGGGACAGGGTCAAACGAGCAGTACTTC. Its translation is CASNTGTGSNEQYF.

In its sample, this clonotype was seen many times. The chain carries TRBV6-2 or TRBV6-3 and TRBJ2-7, with no clear D. Germline CDR1 and CDR2: MNHEY and SVGEGT. V gave up 6 bases and J gave up 3 bases, with 6 bases separating them. The CDR3 has 11 amino acids. The DNA of the CDR3 is TGTGCCAGCAGCCCCCTCTACGAGCAGTACTTC. Translation: CASSPLYEQYF.